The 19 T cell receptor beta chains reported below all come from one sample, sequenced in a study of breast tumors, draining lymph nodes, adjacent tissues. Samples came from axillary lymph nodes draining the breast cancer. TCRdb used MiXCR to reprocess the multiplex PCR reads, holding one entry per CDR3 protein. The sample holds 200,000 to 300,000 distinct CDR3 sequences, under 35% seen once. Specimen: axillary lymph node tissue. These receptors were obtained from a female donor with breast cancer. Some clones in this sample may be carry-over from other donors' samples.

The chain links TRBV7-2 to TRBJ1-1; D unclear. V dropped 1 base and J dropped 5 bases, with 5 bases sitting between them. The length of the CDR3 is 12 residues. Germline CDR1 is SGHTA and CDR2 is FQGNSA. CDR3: CASSLVLTEAFF. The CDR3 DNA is TGTGCCAGCAGCTTAGTTCTAACTGAAGCTTTCTTT.

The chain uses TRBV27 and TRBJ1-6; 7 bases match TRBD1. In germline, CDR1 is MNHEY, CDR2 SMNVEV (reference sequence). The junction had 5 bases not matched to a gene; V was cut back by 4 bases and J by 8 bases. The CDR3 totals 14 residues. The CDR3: CASSSQGRDSPLHF. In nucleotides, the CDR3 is TGTGCCAGCAGTTCACAGGGGAGGGATTCACCCCTCCACTTT.

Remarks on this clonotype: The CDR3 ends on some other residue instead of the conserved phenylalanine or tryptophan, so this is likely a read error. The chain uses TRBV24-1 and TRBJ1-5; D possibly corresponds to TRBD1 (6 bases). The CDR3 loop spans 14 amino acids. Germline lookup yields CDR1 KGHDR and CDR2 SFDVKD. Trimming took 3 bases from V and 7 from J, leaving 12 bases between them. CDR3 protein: CATSDTGYDQPQHL. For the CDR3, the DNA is TGTGCCACCAGTGATACAGGGTACGACCAGCCCCAGCATCTT.

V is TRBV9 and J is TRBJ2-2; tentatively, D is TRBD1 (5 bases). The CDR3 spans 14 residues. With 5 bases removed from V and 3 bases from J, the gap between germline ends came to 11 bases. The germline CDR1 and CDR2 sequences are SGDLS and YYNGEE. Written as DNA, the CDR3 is TGTGCCAGCAGAGGCGACAGTCACACCGGGGAGCTGTTTTTT. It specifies CASRGDSHTGELFF.

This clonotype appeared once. CDR3 loop: CSAREHPLDLAGGETQYF. DNA of the CDR3: TGCAGTGCTAGAGAACACCCACTTGACCTAGCGGGAGGGGAGACCCAGTACTTC. The V and J genes are TRBV20-1 and TRBJ2-5, with 12 bases fitting TRBD2. The CDR3 runs 18 residues. Germline V gene lookup returns CDR1 DFQATT and CDR2 SNEGSKA (reference sequence). V lost 0 bases and J lost 5; bases outside the gene matches: 13.

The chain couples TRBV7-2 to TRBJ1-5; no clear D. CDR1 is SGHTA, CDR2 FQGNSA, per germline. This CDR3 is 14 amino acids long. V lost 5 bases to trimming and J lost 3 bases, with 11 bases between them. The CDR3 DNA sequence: TGTGCCAGCAGCCCCCTAGCTAACAATCAGCCCCAGCATTTT. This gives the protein CASSPLANNQPQHF.

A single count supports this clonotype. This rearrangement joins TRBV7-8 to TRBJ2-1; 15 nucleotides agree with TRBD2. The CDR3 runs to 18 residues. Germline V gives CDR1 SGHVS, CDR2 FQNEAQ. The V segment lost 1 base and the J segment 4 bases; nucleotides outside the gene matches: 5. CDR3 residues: CASSLEQGLAGGYNEQFF. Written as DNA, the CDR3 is TGTGCCAGCAGCTTAGAACAGGGACTAGCGGGAGGTTACAATGAGCAGTTCTTC. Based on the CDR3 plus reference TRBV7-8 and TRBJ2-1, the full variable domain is GAGVSQSPRYKVAKRGQDVALRCDPISGHVSLFWYQQALGQGPEFLTYFQNEAQLDKSGLPSDRFFAERPEGSVSTLKIQRTQQEDSAVYLCASSLEQGLAGGYNEQFFGPGTRLTVL.

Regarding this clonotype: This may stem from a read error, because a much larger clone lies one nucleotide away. The CDR3: CASAPKGTAQETQYF. The CDR3 DNA reads as TGTGCCAGCGCCCCGAAGGGGACTGCGCAAGAGACCCAGTACTTC. The chain uses TRBV10-3 and TRBJ2-5; D perhaps matches TRBD2 (6 bases). From germline, CDR1 is ENHRY and CDR2 SYGVKD. V was clipped by 10 bases and J by 2 bases, with 20 bases between them. The CDR3 totals 15 residues.

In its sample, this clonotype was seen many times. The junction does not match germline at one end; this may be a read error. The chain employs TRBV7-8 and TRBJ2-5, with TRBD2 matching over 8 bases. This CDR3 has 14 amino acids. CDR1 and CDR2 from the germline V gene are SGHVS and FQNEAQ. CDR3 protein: CASSSGLARKTLYF. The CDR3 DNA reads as TGTGCCAGCAGCTCAGGACTAGCCAGGAAGACCCTGTACTTC.

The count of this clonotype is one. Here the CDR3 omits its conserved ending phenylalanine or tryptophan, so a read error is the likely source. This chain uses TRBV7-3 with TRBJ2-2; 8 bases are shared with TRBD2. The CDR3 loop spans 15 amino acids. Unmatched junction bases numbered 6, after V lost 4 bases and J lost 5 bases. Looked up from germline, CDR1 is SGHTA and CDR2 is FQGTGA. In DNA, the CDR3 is TGTGCCAGCAGCTCGAGACTAGCGCGGACCGGGGAGCTGTTTTCT. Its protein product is CASSSRLARTGELFS.

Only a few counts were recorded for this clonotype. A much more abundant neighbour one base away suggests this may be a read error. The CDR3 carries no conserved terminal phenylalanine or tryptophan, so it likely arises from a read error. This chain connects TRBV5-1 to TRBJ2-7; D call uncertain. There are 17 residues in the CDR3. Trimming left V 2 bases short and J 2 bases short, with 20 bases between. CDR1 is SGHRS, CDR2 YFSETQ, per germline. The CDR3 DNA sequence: TGCGCCAGCAGCTTCGGCTTATTCCCATCCGAGGCCTACGAGCAGTACCTC. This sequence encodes CASSFGLFPSEAYEQYL.

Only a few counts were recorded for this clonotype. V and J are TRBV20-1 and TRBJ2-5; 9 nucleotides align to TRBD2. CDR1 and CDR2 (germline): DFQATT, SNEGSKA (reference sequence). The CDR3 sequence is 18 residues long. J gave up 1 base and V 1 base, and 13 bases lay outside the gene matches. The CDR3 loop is CSARGGAGGSAGQETQYF. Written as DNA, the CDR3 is TGCAGTGCTAGAGGGGGAGCGGGAGGTTCGGCGGGCCAAGAGACCCAGTACTTC.

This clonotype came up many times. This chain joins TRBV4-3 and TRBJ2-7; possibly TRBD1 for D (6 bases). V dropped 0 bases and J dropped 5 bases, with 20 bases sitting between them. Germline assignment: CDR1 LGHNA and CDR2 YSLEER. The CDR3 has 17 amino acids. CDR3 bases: TGCGCCAGCAGCCAAGATAAAGAGGGGGACGTATGCCACGAGCAGTACTTC. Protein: CASSQDKEGDVCHEQYF.

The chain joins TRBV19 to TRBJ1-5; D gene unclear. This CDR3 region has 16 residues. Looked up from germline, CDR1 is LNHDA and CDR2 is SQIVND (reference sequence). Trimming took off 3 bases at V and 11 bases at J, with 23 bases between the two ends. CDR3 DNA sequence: TGTGCCAGTAGTATCATAGGCACCCGGCCCCAAGAGACCCAGCATTTT. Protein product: CASSIIGTRPQETQHF.

This chain's CDR3 is CASRGTGGTNTEAFF. The CDR3 nucleotides are TGTGCCAGCAGGGGAACAGGGGGGACGAACACTGAAGCTTTCTTT. The rearrangement links TRBV12-3 or TRBV12-4 to TRBJ1-1, with 8 positions matching TRBD1. The CDR3 covers 15 residues. Trimming cost V 6 bases and J 1 base; bases outside gene matches: 7.

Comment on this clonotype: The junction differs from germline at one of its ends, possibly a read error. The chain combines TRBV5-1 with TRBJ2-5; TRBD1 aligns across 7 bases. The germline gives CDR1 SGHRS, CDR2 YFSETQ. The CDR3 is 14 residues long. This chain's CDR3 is CGSSRGYRGDTQYF. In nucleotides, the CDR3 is TGCGGCAGCAGCAGGGGGTATCGTGGGGACACCCAGTACTTC.

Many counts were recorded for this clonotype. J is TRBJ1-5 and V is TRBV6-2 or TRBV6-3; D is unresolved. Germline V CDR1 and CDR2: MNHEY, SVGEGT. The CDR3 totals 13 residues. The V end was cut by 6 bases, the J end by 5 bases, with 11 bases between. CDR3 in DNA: TGTGCCAGCAGCTCGGACTCGTATCAGCCCCAGCATTTT. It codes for CASSSDSYQPQHF.

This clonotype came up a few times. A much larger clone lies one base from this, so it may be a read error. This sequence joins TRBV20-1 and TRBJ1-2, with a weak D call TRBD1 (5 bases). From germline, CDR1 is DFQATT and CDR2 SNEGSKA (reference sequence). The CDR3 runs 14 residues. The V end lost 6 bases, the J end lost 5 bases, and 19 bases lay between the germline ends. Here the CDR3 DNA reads TGCAGTGCCCCACGACGGGGCTCCCGATATGGCTACACCTTC. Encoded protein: CSAPRRGSRYGYTF.

The CDR3 region is CAISVELAGVRAYEQYF. DNA of the CDR3: TGTGCCATCAGTGTAGAACTAGCGGGAGTTCGGGCTTACGAGCAGTACTTC. This sequence joins TRBV10-3 and TRBJ2-7, with TRBD2 matching 11 bases. Germline CDR1 ENHRY, CDR2 SYGVKD. CDR3 size: 17 residues. V gave up 4 bases and J gave up 4 bases; unmatched junction bases: 12.